This T cell receptor beta chain is from a study of shared clonotypes between healthy human individuals. Germline V gene lookup returns CDR1 MGHRA and CDR2 YSYEKL. This CDR3 has 15 amino acids. V gave up 0 bases and J gave up 1 base, with 8 bases separating them. Researchers ran the assay at a deep level. Using immunoSEQ multiplex PCR, the repertoire was profiled, and TCRdb retains in-frame clones only, with some absent. The table shows around 2.5 million clones, with 93% occurring only once. Note on this clone: Its target is unknown.

Partitioning of CD4+ cells yielded a CD45RA+ naive subset and a CD45RA-negative memory subset. Study observations and caveats: Generation probabilities of non-shared clonotypes were lower (relative to those shared by all four donors).

Source material: naive CD4+ T cells from PBMCs. Sample subset: CD45RA+ positively selected. This receptor was obtained from a man aged 18 to 35 in good health. Some clones in this sample may be carry-over from other donors' samples. The V and J genes are TRBV4-1 and TRBJ2-3; D remains ambiguous. The CDR3 DNA reads as TGCGCCAGCAGCCAAGACGGTTATGGCACAGATACGCAGTATTTT. This codes for CASSQDGYGTDTQYF.